This T cell receptor beta chain was observed in a study of post-analysis software for immune sequencing data. Study at large: Progressive-relapsing, secondary progressive and relapsing-remitting multiple sclerosis were among the disease courses included.

This clonotype showed up just a few times. As yet, its antigen is unknown. Study observations and caveats: In patients, TRBV5-6, TRBV5-1 and TRBV20-1 belonged to four or five TRBV segments found more frequently than in controls. F measure grouped same-batch samples tightly together. In multiple sclerosis, normalized Chao1 diversity was significantly below that of controls.

The germline V gene encodes CDR1 DFQATT and CDR2 SNEGSKA (reference sequence). V shed 4 bases, J shed 5 bases, and the junction held 6 bases outside the gene matches. The CDR3 is 13 residues long. Incorporated into the TCR beta cDNA libraries were unique molecular identifiers, which served to reduce PCR and sequencing biases. Each CDR3 protein is one row after TCRdb ran MiXCR on the PCR reads. The data contain 700,000 to 800,000 distinct CDR3 sequences, just under 30% of them singletons. The clonotype was recovered from a girl aged 10 to 17 with multiple sclerosis. The rearrangement joins TRBV20-1 to TRBJ2-7, with TRBD2 matching 9 bases. Sequenced: blood. The DNA of the CDR3 is TGCAGTGCTAAACTAGCGGGTCGGAACGAGCAGTACTTC. It translates to CSAKLAGRNEQYF.